The 29 T cell receptor beta chains in this list originate from one sample, sequenced in a study of molecular identifiers for immune sequencing clone quantification. TCRdb reanalysed the PCR reads using MiXCR and keeps one entry per CDR3 protein. The table has some 320,000 distinct CDR3 sequences, about 20% seen once. The source material was naive CD8+ T cells from blood, with Jurkat cell RNA spiked in. The subset denotes: FACS-sorted CD8+CD4-CCR7+CD45RA+ naive T cells. The receptors here all came from a human donor in good health. Some libraries in this study had Jurkat cell RNA spiked in.

Remarks on this clonotype: It may be a read error: a sequence one base away is much more abundant. The chain joins TRBV12-3 or TRBV12-4 to TRBJ2-5; 12 bases are a match to TRBD2. The CDR3 loop spans 15 amino acids. CDR3 protein: CTSSLTSGGPETQYF. The CDR3 DNA follows: TGTACCAGCAGCTTAACTAGCGGGGGGCCGGAGACCCAGTACTTC.

This clonotype was detected ten times or more. The J gene is TRBJ1-4, the V gene TRBV7-9; no clear D. From germline, CDR1 is SEHNR and CDR2 FQNEAQ (reference sequence). V lost 4 bases, J lost 7 bases, and 10 bases lay in between. The CDR3 runs 13 residues. CDR3 DNA: TGTGCCAGCAGCTCCGGGTATGGTGAAAAACTGTTTTTT. Protein: CASSSGYGEKLFF. Based on the CDR3 plus reference TRBV7-9 and TRBJ1-4, the full variable domain is DTGVSQNPRHKITKRGQNVTFRCDPISEHNRLYWYRQTLGQGPEFLTYFQNEAQLEKSRLLSDRFSAERPKGSFSTLEIQRTEQGDSAMYLCASSSGYGEKLFFGSGTQLSVL.

J is TRBJ2-1 and V is TRBV20-1; weak D call: TRBD2 (6 bases). The CDR3 spans 15 residues. Germline CDR1 is DFQATT and CDR2 is SNEGSKA (reference sequence). Deletions cut 1 base from V and 8 bases from J, with 18 bases between. CDR3 protein: CSARGRRDLAYEQFF. CDR3 in DNA: TGCAGTGCTAGAGGGAGGAGGGACCTAGCCTATGAGCAGTTCTTC.

In regard to this clonotype: Possible read error: a much larger clone is one base away. The chain combines TRBV28 with TRBJ2-2; D remains unclear. Between the trimmed V and J ends, which lost 3 bases and 4 bases, there was a span of 9 bases. The germline CDR1 and CDR2 sequences are MDHEN and SYDVKM. The length of the CDR3 is 14 residues. CDR3 sequence (DNA): TGTGCCAGCAGTTTGCGCATAAGCACCGGGGAGCTGTTTTTT. Amino acids: CASSLRISTGELFF.

This clonotype was detected ten times or more. The chain combines TRBV20-1 with TRBJ2-3; D is possibly TRBD1 or TRBD2 (6 bases each). CDR3 size: 15 residues. V was shortened by 4 bases and J by 0 bases, with 14 bases between the two germline ends. Germline V CDR1 and CDR2: DFQATT, SNEGSKA (reference sequence). The CDR3 DNA is TGCAGTGCTAAACAGGGACTGCAAAGCACAGATACGCAGTATTTT. This translates into CSAKQGLQSTDTQYF.

This clonotype came up once. The chain has TRBV3-1 and TRBJ2-3; TRBD2 might be the D (6 bases). Germline values: CDR1 LGHDT, CDR2 YNNKEL (reference sequence). The CDR3 has 17 amino acids. V was clipped by 4 bases and J by 1 base, with 18 bases between them. The DNA for the CDR3 is TGTGCCAGCAGCCCCCAACTTGTGGTAGCGGGCACAGATACGCAGTATTTT. Translating it yields CASSPQLVVAGTDTQYF.

The rearrangement uses TRBV19 and TRBJ2-7, with D possibly being TRBD1 (5 bases). The CDR3 contains 13 residues. V was clipped by 5 bases and J by 2 bases, with 10 bases between them. Germline CDR1 is LNHDA and CDR2 is SQIVND (reference sequence). The CDR3 is CASSGATAYEQYF. The CDR3 region has the DNA TGTGCCAGTAGTGGGGCGACCGCCTACGAGCAGTACTTC.

The chain employs TRBV6-2 or TRBV6-3 and TRBJ2-3; the D call may be TRBD1 or TRBD2 (5 bases each). Per germline, CDR1 MNHEY and CDR2 SVGEGT. There are 16 residues in the CDR3. Trimming took 7 bases from V and 4 from J, leaving 21 bases between them. The CDR3 reads CASTLGPPSVPDTQYF. In nucleotides, the CDR3 is TGTGCCAGCACCCTGGGACCCCCGAGCGTCCCAGATACGCAGTATTTT.

Ten or more counts support this clonotype. V usage is TRBV7-2 and J usage is TRBJ2-7; TRBD1 matches 8 bases. The germline V gene encodes CDR1 SGHTA and CDR2 FQGNSA. The junction had 4 bases not matched to a gene; V was cut back by 5 bases and J by 1 base. This CDR3 comprises 14 residues. The CDR3 coding sequence is TGTGCCAGCAGCGCCGGGACAGGATCCTACGAGCAGTACTTC. Translation: CASSAGTGSYEQYF.

This clonotype appeared a few times. The chain links TRBV24-1 to TRBJ2-1, with 14 bases fitting TRBD2. From germline, CDR1 is KGHDR and CDR2 SFDVKD. Germline trimming cut 4 bases from V and 10 bases from J; bases unmatched to any gene: 5. The CDR3 runs to 15 residues. CDR3 in amino acids: CATSEGTSGSEEQFF. In nucleotides, the CDR3 is TGTGCCACCAGTGAGGGGACTAGCGGGAGTGAGGAGCAGTTCTTC.

At least ten counts were recorded for this clonotype. The chain uses TRBV7-6 and TRBJ2-7; 9 nucleotides line up with TRBD2. Germline-derived CDR1 and CDR2 are SGHVS and FNYEAQ. The CDR3 is 14 residues long. With 4 bases clipped from V and 5 bases from J, the junction kept 6 bases outside the gene matches. CDR3: CASSYGTSINEQYF. DNA for the CDR3: TGTGCCAGCAGCTATGGGACTAGCATCAACGAGCAGTACTTC.

The rearrangement uses TRBV27 and TRBJ2-5; D ambiguous. The V gene lost 0 bases and the J gene lost 1 base, with 3 bases spanning the gap. CDR3 length equals 13 residues. CDR1 is MNHEY and CDR2 is SMNVEV in the germline V gene (reference sequence). The CDR3 is CASSLSVQETQYF. The CDR3 DNA reads as TGTGCCAGCAGTTTATCGGTCCAAGAGACCCAGTACTTC.

This clonotype was observed many times. The chain is built from TRBV27 and TRBJ2-3, with D uncertain. Germline assignment: CDR1 MNHEY and CDR2 SMNVEV (reference sequence). This CDR3 region has 13 residues. Between the trimmed V and J ends, which lost 7 bases and 4 bases, there was a span of 12 bases. The CDR3 DNA is TGTGCCAGCAAAAAGCGTGAGTCAGATACGCAGTATTTT. As protein: CASKKRESDTQYF.

As regards this clonotype: This may be a read error: a much more frequent sequence differs by one nucleotide. CDR3 nucleotides: TGTGCCAGCGTCATCGTCTTTGGAGAGACCCAGTGCTTC. Protein product: CASVIVFGETQCF. The chain recombines TRBV12-3 or TRBV12-4 with TRBJ2-5; D ambiguous. The CDR3 consists of 13 residues.

This chain links TRBV13 with TRBJ1-4; TRBD1 is a possible D gene (5 bases). V gave up 4 bases and J gave up 7 bases, with 13 bases separating them. The CDR3 is 14 residues long. Germline V gene lookup returns CDR1 PRHDT and CDR2 FYEKMQ (reference sequence). The CDR3 is CASSSTGTGEKLFF. CDR3 sequence (DNA): TGTGCCAGCAGCTCAACCGGGACGGGTGAAAAACTGTTTTTT.

V is TRBV4-3 and J is TRBJ1-4; D unresolved. The germline V gene has CDR1 LGHNA and CDR2 YSLEER. V lost 4 bases to trimming and J lost 4 bases, with 10 bases between them. CDR3 size: 14 residues. CDR3 in amino acids: CASSPRGLNEKLFF. For the CDR3, the DNA is TGCGCCAGCAGCCCAAGAGGACTTAATGAAAAACTGTTTTTT.

This clonotype was seen repeatedly, ten times or more. The V call is TRBV9, the J call TRBJ2-2; D remains ambiguous. Germline V gene sequence: CDR1 SGDLS, CDR2 YYNGEE. This CDR3 has 17 residues. V was clipped by 1 base and J by 0 bases, with 13 bases between them. The CDR3 nucleotides read TGTGCCAGCAGCGTAAGTCGTCAGATCGCGAACACCGGGGAGCTGTTTTTT. Its protein is CASSVSRQIANTGELFF.

Only a few counts were recorded for this clonotype. V usage is TRBV4-1 and J usage is TRBJ1-1, with TRBD1 as a possible D gene (6 bases). The CDR3 length is 17 residues. Germline V gene data show CDR1 as MGHRA and CDR2 as YSYEKL. Trimming stripped 3 bases from V and 4 bases from J, with 21 bases between. The CDR3 DNA follows: TGCGCCAGCAGCCAGACTCCTATAAACAGGGTAGGCACTGAAGCTTTCTTT. Its protein is CASSQTPINRVGTEAFF.

The chain employs TRBV7-2 and TRBJ2-5; D gene unclear. This CDR3 contains 18 residues. Trimming pared 5 bases from V and 0 bases from J, leaving 22 bases between. CDR1 SGHTA and CDR2 FQGNSA come from the germline V gene. CDR3 DNA sequence: TGTGCCAGCAGCCACAATATACTCGGACGGAGTTACCAAGAGACCCAGTACTTC. As protein: CASSHNILGRSYQETQYF.

This clonotype was counted at least ten times. The genes are TRBV7-9 and TRBJ2-7, with D tentatively TRBD1 (6 bases). The V end lost 5 bases, the J end lost 2 bases, and 13 bases lay between the germline ends. The CDR3 length is 14 residues. Germline V CDR1 and CDR2: SEHNR, FQNEAQ (reference sequence). In DNA form, the CDR3 reads TGTGCCAGCAGCCCTTGGACAGAGCCCTACGAGCAGTACTTC. Amino acid sequence: CASSPWTEPYEQYF.

This clonotype was counted at least ten times. The chain has TRBV6-5 and TRBJ1-5; D call uncertain. Trimming took 0 bases from V and 6 from J, leaving 12 bases between them. In germline, CDR1 is MNHEY, CDR2 SVGAGI. The CDR3 has 15 amino acids. This chain's CDR3 is CASSYSSGFAQPQHF. The CDR3 DNA is TGTGCCAGCAGTTACTCGTCCGGGTTTGCTCAGCCCCAGCATTTT.

This clonotype appeared a few times. The genes are TRBV7-8 and TRBJ2-3; TRBD2 matches at 8 bases. The CDR3 runs to 14 residues. V was clipped by 3 bases and J by 4 bases; unmatched bases: 3. The germline V gene has CDR1 SGHVS and CDR2 FQNEAQ. The CDR3 sequence is CASSFLTSADTQYF. In DNA, the CDR3 is TGTGCCAGCAGCTTCCTGACTAGCGCAGATACGCAGTATTTT.

At least ten counts were recorded for this clonotype. The genes are TRBV19 and TRBJ2-5; perhaps TRBD2 as D (7 bases). The germline CDR1 and CDR2 sequences are LNHDA and SQIVND (reference sequence). Trimming shortened V by 3 bases and J by 4 bases, and 18 bases separated the two germline ends. CDR3 length: 16 residues. This CDR3 is CASSMSSGGAGETQYF. CDR3 bases: TGTGCCAGTAGTATGAGCTCGGGGGGCGCCGGAGAGACCCAGTACTTC.

This clonotype was counted many times. The CDR3: CASSLGQKNQPQHF. CDR3 in DNA: TGTGCCAGCAGCTTGGGGCAGAAGAATCAGCCCCAGCATTTT. The V and J genes are TRBV5-6 and TRBJ1-5; no clear D gene. CDR1 is SGHDT and CDR2 is YYEEEE in the germline V gene. V lost 0 bases, J lost 4 bases, and 8 bases lay in between. The CDR3 spans 14 residues.

The sample holds many counts of this clonotype. The chain couples TRBV27 to TRBJ2-3, with D uncertain. The CDR3 loop spans 14 amino acids. Trimming pared 4 bases from V and 6 bases from J, leaving 14 bases between. Germline V gene sequence: CDR1 MNHEY, CDR2 SMNVEV (reference sequence). CDR3 loop: CASSSFPTADTQYF. The CDR3 DNA reads as TGTGCCAGCAGTTCGTTCCCTACTGCCGATACGCAGTATTTT.

Points on this clonotype: With a much larger clone just one base away, this may be a read error. V usage is TRBV9 and J usage is TRBJ2-7, with 7 bases aligning to TRBD2. The CDR3 consists of 15 residues. Trimming took 3 bases from V and 3 from J; bases not matched to a gene: 9. Germline V gives CDR1 SGDLS, CDR2 YYNGEE. CDR3: CASSAEASGNYEQYF. The CDR3, as DNA: TGTGCCAGCAGCGCAGAGGCTAGCGGTAACTACGAGCAGTACTTC.

This clonotype has a count of ten or more. This sequence joins TRBV19 and TRBJ1-2; the match to TRBD1 covers 7 bases. The CDR3 length is 15 residues. V shed 6 bases and J 4 bases; nucleotides not matched to a gene: 11. CDR1 is LNHDA and CDR2 is SQIVND in the germline V gene (reference sequence). CDR3 loop: CASRTGTVGPYGYTF. The CDR3 bases are TGTGCCAGTAGAACCGGGACAGTGGGACCCTATGGCTACACCTTC.

This clonotype was counted at least ten times. This rearrangement joins TRBV7-9 to TRBJ1-1; D ambiguous. Deletions cut 5 bases from V and 11 bases from J, with 12 bases between. This CDR3 spans 11 amino acids. Germline CDR1 and CDR2: SEHNR and FQNEAQ (reference sequence). The CDR3 DNA reads as TGTGCCAGCAGCACACACGGCGATGCTTTCTTT. Protein sequence: CASSTHGDAFF.

This clonotype was counted at least ten times. V gene TRBV5-6 combines with J gene TRBJ2-1; TRBD2 matches 13 bases. This CDR3 has 16 amino acids. Germline V CDR1 and CDR2: SGHDT, YYEEEE. With V trimmed by 4 bases and J by 15 bases, 16 bases remained unmatched. The CDR3 spells CASSPRDRGLAGPGFF. CDR3 sequence (DNA): TGTGCCAGCAGCCCACGGGACAGGGGACTAGCGGGGCCTGGGTTCTTC.